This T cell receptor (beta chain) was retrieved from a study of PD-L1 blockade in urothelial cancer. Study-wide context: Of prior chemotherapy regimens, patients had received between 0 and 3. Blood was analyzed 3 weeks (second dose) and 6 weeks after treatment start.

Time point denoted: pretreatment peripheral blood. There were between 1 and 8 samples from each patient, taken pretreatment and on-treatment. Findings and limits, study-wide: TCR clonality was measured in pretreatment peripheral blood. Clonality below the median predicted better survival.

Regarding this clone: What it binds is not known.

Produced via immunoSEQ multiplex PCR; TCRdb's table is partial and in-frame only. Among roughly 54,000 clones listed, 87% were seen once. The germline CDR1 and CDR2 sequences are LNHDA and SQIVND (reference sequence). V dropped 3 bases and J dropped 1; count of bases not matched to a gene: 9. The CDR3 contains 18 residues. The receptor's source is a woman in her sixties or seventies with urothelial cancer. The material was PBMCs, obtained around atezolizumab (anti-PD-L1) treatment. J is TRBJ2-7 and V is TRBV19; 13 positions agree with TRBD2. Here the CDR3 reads CASSIPGLAGVESYEQYF. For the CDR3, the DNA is TGTGCCAGTAGTATCCCCGGACTAGCGGGGGTCGAGTCCTACGAGCAGTACTTC.